The entry below describes one T cell receptor beta chain. Its target antigen remains unknown. No much larger clone exists at a distance of one base, and base qualities are not known. This sample was included in a study of blood T cell repertoires in COVID-19 (dated by TCRdb to 2018 to 2020). Concerning the study at large: Samples from collaborators originated in the United States, Italy and Spain and spanned both the acute and convalescent phases of COVID-19. A freely available public database, intended as a resource for researchers studying the immune response to SARS-CoV-2, is where the repertoires were released. Where available, HLA class I and class II types were taken from metadata supplied by the sample provider and were not determined by assay-based typing. A de-identified subject ID, COVID-19 status, age in years and sex were almost always included in the sample metadata. The dataset comprised deeply sampled blood TCRbeta repertoires from subjects exposed to, actively infected with, or recovered from COVID-19. The samples were drawn from two sources: the first 160 participants of the ongoing ImmuneRACE study, and approximately 1,300 subjects contributed by 6 global collaborators. The prospective study material was composed of cDNA or gDNA derived from T cells, B-cell-depleted T cells, or PBMCs.

Overall study outcomes, separate from this receptor: How much clinical and demographic metadata was included differed by source and by participant, and the metadata was provided uncurated.

The immunoSEQ Assay, a bias-controlled multiplex PCR, was used to amplify TCRbeta CDR3 regions from genomic DNA. Processing in the source paper ran as follows. The number of nucleated cells in each sample was estimated from the amplification of reference gene primers within the assay. To quantify the absolute abundance of each unique TCRbeta CDR3 rearrangement, sequence reads were collapsed and filtered. For each sample, productive Simpson clonality was calculated as the square root of Simpson's diversity index across productive rearrangements. This immuneACCESS table, as held by TCRdb, lists in-frame sequences with V and J called but not all clones. Of the missing ones, under half trace to an unresolved V gene in checked studies; the others have no known cause. V and J calls and clone size are those listed in that table; D and trimming were worked out from the DNA. The sample table contains 130,000 to 150,000 clones; only one count was recorded for around 90% of them. Clones ranked in the top ten supply roughly 4% of the sample.

V is clipped by 0 bases and J by 4 bases, and the sequence between their germline boundaries is 12 bases long. Looking up the germline V gene yields CDR1 MGHRA and CDR2 YSYEKL. The cysteine opens and the phenylalanine closes a CDR3 of 15 amino acids. The retained sequence is limited to the CDR3, 45 bases, with the frame set at the first base. Participants in the prospective study were aged roughly 18 to 100 years, lived in more than 20 United States geographic areas, and enrolled through a virtual design. Cohort assignment in the prospective study relied on participant-reported clinical history from a screening survey and a study questionnaire. Exposed participants had been in contact, within 2 weeks of entering the study, with a person who had a PCR-confirmed or clinician-diagnosed case of COVID-19. Each participant in the prospective study had whole blood, serum and a nasopharyngeal or oropharyngeal swab collected by mobile phlebotomists. Participants in the prospective study had the option to provide additional blood draws and questionnaires over an approximately 2-month period. Before DNA extraction, prospective study blood samples were shipped either frozen or at room temperature.

The chain couples TRBV4-1 to TRBJ1-2, with the D gene uncertain. The origin of this receptor is a woman in her 40s who had been exposed to COVID-19. The source material was PBMCs or T cells enriched from blood (not recorded which). The CDR3 reads as follows: CASSQDVAGSYGYTF. The sequenced DNA is TGCGCCAGCAGCCAAGATGTTGCGGGGTCCTATGGCTACACCTTC.